What follows describes a single TCR beta chain. The data originate from a study of blood T cell repertoires in COVID-19. Across the study: The cDNA or gDNA used as material had been derived from T cells, B-cell-depleted T cells, or PBMCs.

Germline CDR1 is SQVTM and CDR2 is ANQGSEA. The CDR3 has 14 residues. The germline V and J ends were trimmed by 7 bases and 1 base, with 14 bases remaining between them. Per the original data handling: Amplified reference gene primers provided the basis for estimating nucleated cell counts. Measured with immunoSEQ multiplex PCR; TCRdb has only the in-frame clones, and not every one. Clone size and V and J calls were adopted from that table, with D and trimming inferred from the DNA. The sample holds about 110,000 clones; more than 75% are singletons and the top ten take around 4.5%. Material for sequencing was peripheral blood. The sequence came from a man aged 35 to 55 with acute or convalescent COVID-19. This chain links TRBV29-1 with TRBJ2-1; D gene uncertain. DNA of the CDR3: TGCAGCGCGCCTTTGTCGACATCCTACAATGAGCAGTTCTTC. This gives the protein CSAPLSTSYNEQFF.